The source of this TCR beta chain is a study of shared clonotypes between healthy human individuals. Per the study methods: Junction-only immunoSEQ data arrived without quality scores, meaning filtering differed. The data were produced by immunoSEQ multiplex PCR, yet TCRdb's version contains in-frame clones alone and is incomplete. For V, J and clone size, that table is used; D and trimming come from the DNA. Among around 2,000,000 clones listed, about 94% were seen once. The naive CD8 population came from CD45RO-negative cells selected for CCR7, without terminally differentiated effector memory CD45RA+ cells. Germline loops: CDR1 SGHDT, CDR2 YYEEEE. CDR3 size: 18 residues. Trimming removed 4 bases from V and 0 bases from J, with 23 bases in between.

Source material: naive CD8+ T cells sorted from blood. V and J are TRBV5-6 and TRBJ2-7; D is perhaps TRBD1 (6 bases). The receptor's source is a man aged 18 to 35 in good health. For the CDR3, the DNA is TGTGCCAGCAGCCCGGGGCAGGGGTTTGCTGAAAACTCCTACGAGCAGTACTTC. This translates into CASSPGQGFAENSYEQYF.